One and the same sample provided the 29 T cell receptor beta chains below, sequenced in a study of T-cell memory formation after mild COVID-19 listed by TCRdb under 2021. Libraries were constructed by 5' RACE. The sequencing machine was an Illumina NovaSeq 6000. TCRdb cleaned the public reads at Q25 with fastp, built clones with MiXCR and kept in-frame beta chains. Here each entry gathers all rows of one CDR3 protein and keeps the most common genes and DNA. The sample has about 400,000 distinct CDR3 sequences on record, more than 20% of them singletons. The ten biggest clones cover 10% to 15% of the sample. Specimen: PBMCs or a T cell subset sorted from them (not recorded which). These receptors all stem from an adult woman who had mild COVID-19 (a few samples of this study predate the infection). The sample titles of this study are shuffled in the database, so cell type and time point are left out; the donor was told from shared clones.

This clonotype was seen only a few times. The chain is built from TRBV29-1 and TRBJ2-7; D call uncertain. Trimming took off 4 bases at V and 3 bases at J, with 13 bases between the two ends. Germline CDR1 and CDR2: SQVTM and ANQGSEA. The CDR3 has 13 amino acids. CDR3 nucleotide sequence: TGCAGCGTTGTCGGCCTACTGAACTACGAGCAGTACTTC. It specifies CSVVGLLNYEQYF.

This clonotype showed up just a few times. The chain is built from TRBV6-5 and TRBJ1-1; 11 bases match TRBD1. The CDR3 consists of 17 residues. After removal of 5 bases from V and 1 base from J, the junction contained 9 bases not matched to a gene. Germline CDR1 is MNHEY and CDR2 is SVGAGI. The CDR3 spells CASSNPRTGGPNTEAFF. CDR3 nucleotides: TGTGCCAGCAGTAATCCCCGGACAGGGGGCCCGAACACTGAAGCTTTCTTT.

The chain is built from TRBV19 and TRBJ1-6; no definite D call. V gave up 5 bases and J gave up 0 bases, with 5 bases separating them. Per germline, CDR1 LNHDA and CDR2 SQIVND (reference sequence). The CDR3 runs to 14 residues. CDR3 nucleotide sequence: TGTGCCAGTAGTGGGAGCTCCTATAATTCACCCCTCCACTTT. It translates to CASSGSSYNSPLHF.

DNA of the CDR3: TGCGCCAGCACTCGACCGGGACAGGGGACAGATACGCAGTATTTT. Translation: CASTRPGQGTDTQYF. V usage is TRBV5-1 and J usage is TRBJ2-3; 10 bases align to TRBD1. V gave up 6 bases and J gave up 3 bases; unmatched junction bases: 7. The CDR3 covers 15 residues. CDR1 is SGHRS, CDR2 YFSETQ, per germline.

This clonotype is large within its sample. The chain has TRBV7-3 and TRBJ2-1; a weak D match, TRBD2 (5 bases). In germline, CDR1 is SGHTA, CDR2 FQGTGA. The V end lost 2 bases, the J end lost 5 bases, and 19 bases lay between the germline ends. CDR3 length: 17 residues. CDR3 DNA sequence: TGTGCCAGCAGCTTAGGGAGCCCCGTTGGTAGGAACAATGAGCAGTTCTTC. Amino acids: CASSLGSPVGRNNEQFF.

J is TRBJ2-1 and V is TRBV15; 8 positions agree with TRBD1. Per germline, CDR1 LNHNV and CDR2 YYDKDF (reference sequence). Unmatched junction bases numbered 3, after V lost 5 bases and J lost 0 bases. The CDR3 spans 15 residues. CDR3 in DNA: TGTGCCACCAGCGTTGACAGGGGCTCCTACAATGAGCAGTTCTTC. Translated, it gives CATSVDRGSYNEQFF.

The genes are TRBV4-3 and TRBJ2-7, with 11 bases identical to TRBD2. V lost 1 base, J lost 2 bases, and 1 base stayed unmatched. This CDR3 contains 15 residues. Looked up from germline, CDR1 is LGHNA and CDR2 is YSLEER. CDR3 DNA sequence: TGCGCCAGCAGCCAAGCGGGACTAGCGGCCTACGAGCAGTACTTC. Protein: CASSQAGLAAYEQYF.

The chain employs TRBV24-1 and TRBJ2-2; D call uncertain. Trimming removed 7 bases from V and 3 bases from J, with 8 bases in between. Per germline, CDR1 KGHDR and CDR2 SFDVKD. The CDR3 extends over 13 amino acids. The CDR3 DNA is TGTGCCACCAGCCAATGGTACACCGGGGAGCTGTTTTTT. Translation gives CATSQWYTGELFF.

The chain carries TRBV29-1 and TRBJ2-1; 9 bases map to TRBD2. After removal of 4 bases from V and 7 bases from J, the junction contained 14 bases not matched to a gene. This CDR3 spans 16 amino acids. Germline V lookup: CDR1 SQVTM, CDR2 ANQGSEA. The CDR3 loop reads CSVVTSGGQTMNEQFF. The CDR3 DNA sequence: TGCAGCGTTGTGACTAGCGGAGGCCAAACTATGAATGAGCAGTTCTTC.

This clonotype has more than one count but fewer than ten. This rearrangement joins TRBV2 to TRBJ2-1, with 9 bases identical to TRBD2. CDR3 length: 15 amino acids. Germline CDR1 and CDR2: SNHLY and FYNNEI. J gave up 6 bases and V 4 bases, and 7 bases lay outside the gene matches. CDR3 residues: CASSGLADLSNEQFF. The DNA of the CDR3 is TGTGCCAGCAGTGGACTAGCGGATCTTAGCAATGAGCAGTTCTTC.

This clonotype came up a few times. The rearrangement uses TRBV12-3 or TRBV12-4 and TRBJ1-1, with D uncertain. V lost 5 bases to trimming and J lost 8 bases, with 15 bases between them. This CDR3 region has 13 residues. CDR3 sequence reads: CASSPRRGGEAFF. The DNA for the CDR3 is TGTGCCAGCAGTCCCCGGCGGGGAGGAGAAGCTTTCTTT.

This clonotype was seen only a few times. J is TRBJ1-1 and V is TRBV6-5; D call uncertain. V was shortened by 5 bases and J by 4 bases, with 14 bases between the two germline ends. This CDR3 is 14 amino acids long. Germline V CDR1 and CDR2: MNHEY, SVGAGI. CDR3 region: CASSHQEWSTEAFF. The CDR3 DNA is TGTGCCAGCAGTCACCAGGAGTGGAGCACTGAAGCTTTCTTT.

This rearrangement joins TRBV12-3 or TRBV12-4 to TRBJ2-7; unclear D gene. The ends were cut back, 3 bases at V and 5 bases at J, with 5 bases in the middle. CDR3 length equals 11 residues. The CDR3 DNA follows: TGTGCCAGCAGTTTTGCCGACGAGCAGTACTTC. Translating it yields CASSFADEQYF.

There are a few counts of this clonotype. The V gene is TRBV7-2, the J gene TRBJ2-4; D uncertain. V lost 5 bases to trimming and J lost 6 bases, with 8 bases between them. In germline, CDR1 is SGHTA, CDR2 FQGNSA. The CDR3 runs to 12 residues. The CDR3 nucleotides are TGTGCCAGCAGCCTTGGACCAAACATTCAGTACTTC. It codes for CASSLGPNIQYF.

This clonotype has more than one count but fewer than ten. The chain combines TRBV19 with TRBJ1-1; perhaps TRBD1 as D (6 bases). CDR1 is LNHDA, CDR2 SQIVND, per germline (reference sequence). The CDR3 has 15 residues. V was clipped by 11 bases and J by 1 base, with 20 bases between them. The CDR3 reads CASVQGDGPNTEAFF. For the CDR3, the DNA is TGTGCCTCCGTACAGGGAGACGGTCCGAACACTGAAGCTTTCTTT.

The chain recombines TRBV4-3 with TRBJ1-4; D is perhaps TRBD1 (5 bases). The V end lost 3 bases, the J end lost 1 base, and 18 bases lay between the germline ends. CDR3 length equals 18 residues. Germline-derived CDR1 and CDR2 are LGHNA and YSLEER. The CDR3 DNA is TGCGCCAGCAGCCAGGCATCGCAGGGTGGGATAACTAATGAAAAACTGTTTTTT. It encodes CASSQASQGGITNEKLFF.

This clonotype was counted between two and nine times. In DNA, the CDR3 is TGCGCCAGCAGCTCCCGGGACAGGGATGGGTTGAACACTGAAGCTTTCTTT. Translated, it gives CASSSRDRDGLNTEAFF. The rearrangement links TRBV5-1 to TRBJ1-1, with TRBD1 matching over 9 bases. Unmatched junction bases numbered 9, after V lost 3 bases and J lost 0 bases. Germline V lookup: CDR1 SGHRS, CDR2 YFSETQ. The CDR3 consists of 17 residues.

CDR3 amino acids: CATSRKGGLGEQYF. Here the CDR3 DNA reads TGTGCCACCAGCAGAAAGGGGGGGCTAGGGGAGCAGTACTTC. The chain recombines TRBV15 with TRBJ2-7, with D perhaps matching TRBD2 (7 bases). Trimming removed 2 bases from V and 7 bases from J, with 15 bases in between. CDR3 size: 14 residues. Germline-derived CDR1 and CDR2 are LNHNV and YYDKDF (reference sequence).

The rearrangement joins TRBV5-1 to TRBJ1-1; D may be TRBD1 (6 bases). The V gene lost 2 bases and the J gene lost 0 bases, with 8 bases spanning the gap. The CDR3 spans 14 residues. The germline CDR1 and CDR2 sequences are SGHRS and YFSETQ. CDR3 in DNA: TGCGCCAGCAGCTTTACAGGGCTGAACACTGAAGCTTTCTTT. Amino acids: CASSFTGLNTEAFF.

The genes are TRBV29-1 and TRBJ1-1, with D uncertain. Trimming stripped 2 bases from V and 0 bases from J, with 7 bases between. The CDR3 consists of 13 residues. Germline V gene lookup returns CDR1 SQVTM and CDR2 ANQGSEA. CDR3 sequence reads: CSVEQRLNTEAFF. The CDR3 coding sequence is TGCAGCGTTGAACAGAGATTGAACACTGAAGCTTTCTTT.

This clonotype was observed a few times. The CDR3 here is CSAINQGLSKVDEQYF. For the CDR3, the DNA is TGCAGTGCTATAAACCAAGGACTATCGAAGGTAGACGAGCAGTACTTC. The chain recombines TRBV20-1 with TRBJ2-7, with TRBD2 as a possible D gene (6 bases). The ends were cut back, 4 bases at V and 5 bases at J, with 24 bases in the middle. Germline lookup yields CDR1 DFQATT and CDR2 SNEGSKA (reference sequence). This CDR3 comprises 16 residues.

The chain recombines TRBV20-1 with TRBJ1-1; TRBD1 aligns across 7 bases. CDR1 DFQATT and CDR2 SNEGSKA come from the germline V gene (reference sequence). The CDR3 totals 14 residues. The ends lost 3 bases at V and 1 base at J; junction bases unmatched: 5. The CDR3 here is CSASQGTENTEAFF. The DNA of the CDR3 is TGCAGTGCTAGCCAAGGGACAGAGAACACTGAAGCTTTCTTT.

This clonotype was picked up a small number of times. The chain is built from TRBV6-1 and TRBJ2-7; D might be TRBD2 (5 bases). The CDR3 runs to 13 residues. The germline gives CDR1 MNHNS, CDR2 SASEGT. V was clipped by 6 bases and J by 1 base, with 10 bases between them. CDR3 in DNA: TGTGCCAGCAGGAAGGAGGAATCCTACGAGCAGTACTTC. Encoded protein: CASRKEESYEQYF.

This chain connects TRBV6-5 to TRBJ2-1, with D unclear. From germline, CDR1 is MNHEY and CDR2 SVGAGI. V was cut by 6 bases and J by 1 base, with 16 bases left in between. The CDR3 is made up of 16 amino acids. As DNA, the CDR3 is TGTGCCAGCAGCCCCTACCTAAGCGTATCCTACAATGAGCAGTTCTTC. This translates into CASSPYLSVSYNEQFF.

This chain uses TRBV24-1 with TRBJ2-5; D gene ambiguous. The germline V and J ends were trimmed by 3 bases and 4 bases, with 2 bases remaining between them. Germline values: CDR1 KGHDR, CDR2 SFDVKD. The CDR3 sequence is 11 residues long. This chain's CDR3 is CATSDRETQYF. As DNA, the CDR3 is TGTGCCACCAGTGATCGAGAGACCCAGTACTTC.

This clonotype has only a few counts. J is TRBJ2-3 and V is TRBV9; possibly TRBD1 for D (6 bases). Germline-derived CDR1 and CDR2 are SGDLS and YYNGEE. The CDR3 spans 14 residues. V dropped 2 bases and J dropped 2 bases, with 9 bases sitting between them. CDR3 coding DNA: TGTGCCAGCAGCGTGGACAGTTTCACAGATACGCAGTATTTT. Translated, it gives CASSVDSFTDTQYF.

Only a few counts were recorded for this clonotype. The chain is built from TRBV7-9 and TRBJ2-1; D possibly uses TRBD1 or TRBD2 (5 bases each). Trimming took 3 bases from V and 5 from J, leaving 14 bases between them. CDR1 SEHNR and CDR2 FQNEAQ come from the germline V gene (reference sequence). This CDR3 has 15 residues. The CDR3 nucleotides read TGTGCCAGCAGCTTCTCCGGGACGGAAAACAATGAGCAGTTCTTC. Encoded protein: CASSFSGTENNEQFF.

This chain uses TRBV6-1 with TRBJ2-7; 8 bases fit TRBD1. The CDR3 length is 15 residues. Germline lookup yields CDR1 MNHNS and CDR2 SASEGT. After removal of 8 bases from V and 2 bases from J, the junction contained 11 bases not matched to a gene. CDR3 in amino acids: CASFAGTGFAYEQYF. The CDR3 region has the DNA TGTGCCAGCTTCGCCGGGACAGGTTTCGCCTACGAGCAGTACTTC.

The CDR3 coding sequence is TGTGCCAGCAGCCTGCGGGGGGATAGCACAGATACGCAGTATTTT. This codes for CASSLRGDSTDTQYF. The chain is built from TRBV7-9 and TRBJ2-3, with 8 bases fitting TRBD2. CDR3 length: 15 amino acids. Germline assignment: CDR1 SEHNR and CDR2 FQNEAQ (reference sequence). Trimming removed 5 bases from V and 0 bases from J; junction bases left unmatched: 4.